This entry features one TCR beta chain sequence. Preceding any ophthalmopathy symptoms, the blood sample dates from first hyperthyroidism diagnosis. The sample originates from a study of T cells in Graves' hyperthyroidism and ophthalmopathy. TCR beta CDR3 sequences were amplified from RNA transcripts. The TCR CDR3 was amplified in a first-round RT-PCR using the HTBI primer set. TCRdb re-analysed the multiplex PCR reads in MiXCR, keeping a single row per CDR3 protein. The table has 250,000 to 300,000 distinct CDR3 sequences, 13% seen once. The specimen sequenced was blood. This clonotype originated in a woman aged 25-40 years with Graves' hyperthyroidism that later progressed to Graves' ophthalmopathy.

The CDR3 nucleotides read TGTGCCAGCAGCTTGTTTGGCCCCAGTAGCGAGCAGTACTTC. It yields the protein CASSLFGPSSEQYF. The rearrangement links TRBV5-6 to TRBJ2-7; no definite D call. The CDR3 extends over 14 amino acids. The V gene lost 1 base and the J gene lost 6 bases, with 14 bases spanning the gap. The germline V gene has CDR1 SGHDT and CDR2 YYEEEE.